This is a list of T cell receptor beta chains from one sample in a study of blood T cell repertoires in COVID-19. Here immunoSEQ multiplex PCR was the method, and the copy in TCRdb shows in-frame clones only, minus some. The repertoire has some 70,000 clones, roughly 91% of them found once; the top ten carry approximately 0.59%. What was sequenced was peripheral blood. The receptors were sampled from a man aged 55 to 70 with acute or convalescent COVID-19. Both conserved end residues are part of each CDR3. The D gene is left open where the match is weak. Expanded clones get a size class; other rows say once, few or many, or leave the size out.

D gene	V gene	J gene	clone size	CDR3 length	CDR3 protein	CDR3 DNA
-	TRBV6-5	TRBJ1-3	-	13	CASSSHSGNTIYF	TGTGCCAGCAGTTCCCACTCTGGAAACACCATATATTTT
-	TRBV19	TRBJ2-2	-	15	CASSMNRLNTGELFF	TGTGCCAGTAGTATGAACAGGCTGAACACCGGGGAGCTGTTTTTT
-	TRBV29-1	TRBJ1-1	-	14	CSVLTSGGDTEAFF	TGCAGCGTTCTTACCTCAGGAGGGGACACTGAAGCTTTCTTT
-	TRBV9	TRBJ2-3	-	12	CASSSVTDTQYF	TGTGCCAGCAGCTCCGTTACAGATACGCAGTATTTT
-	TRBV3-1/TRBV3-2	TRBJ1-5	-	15	CASRAGVWRNQPQHF	TGTGCCAGCAGAGCAGGGGTGTGGAGAAATCAGCCCCAGCATTTT
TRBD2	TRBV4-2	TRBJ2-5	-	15	CASSQTLAGQETQYF	TGTGCCAGCAGCCAAACACTAGCGGGGCAAGAGACCCAGTACTTC
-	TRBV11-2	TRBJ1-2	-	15	CASSLRGASRYGYTF	TGTGCCAGCAGCTTACGCGGAGCCTCTCGCTATGGCTACACCTTC
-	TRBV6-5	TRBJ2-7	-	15	CASSYDTGTSYEQYF	TGTGCCAGCAGTTACGACACAGGGACCTCCTACGAGCAGTACTTC
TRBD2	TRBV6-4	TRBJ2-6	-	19	CASSDSGWGGSSGANVLTF	TGTGCCAGCAGTGACTCCGGTTGGGGAGGGTCCTCTGGGGCCAACGTCCTGACTTTC
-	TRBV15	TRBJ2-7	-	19	CATSRDRGGRTIETYEQYF	TGTGCCACCAGCAGAGATCGCGGGGGCCGGACAATCGAAACCTACGAGCAGTACTTC
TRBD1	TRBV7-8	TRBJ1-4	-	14	CASSYAGQGEKLFF	TGTGCCAGCAGCTACGCGGGACAGGGCGAAAAACTGTTTTTT
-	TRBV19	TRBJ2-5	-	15	CASSSITGLGETQYF	TGTGCCAGTAGTTCAATAACAGGGCTTGGAGAGACCCAGTACTTC
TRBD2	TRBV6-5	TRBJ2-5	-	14	CASNGGGLQETQYF	TGTGCCAGCAACGGGGGGGGCCTCCAAGAGACCCAGTACTTC
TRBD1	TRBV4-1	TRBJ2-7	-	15	CASSQPGQGAFEQYF	TGCGCCAGCAGCCAGCCGGGACAGGGGGCGTTCGAGCAGTACTTC
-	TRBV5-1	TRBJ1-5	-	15	CASSLVGDSNQPQHF	TGCGCCAGCAGCTTGGTCGGAGATAGCAATCAGCCCCAGCATTTT
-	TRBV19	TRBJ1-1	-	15	CASSNGGSLAGEAFF	TGTGCCAGTAGTAACGGGGGGAGTCTCGCGGGTGAAGCTTTCTTT
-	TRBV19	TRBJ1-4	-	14	CASSTPEGGEKLFF	TGTGCCAGTAGCACCCCGGAGGGAGGGGAAAAACTGTTTTTT
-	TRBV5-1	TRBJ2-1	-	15	CASSLPGTGGNEQFF	TGCGCCAGCAGCTTGCCCGGGACCGGGGGTAATGAGCAGTTCTTC
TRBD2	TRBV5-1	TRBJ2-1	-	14	CASSWTSGRDEQFF	TGCGCCAGCAGCTGGACTAGCGGGAGGGATGAGCAGTTCTTC
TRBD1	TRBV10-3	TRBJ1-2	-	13	CAISSGQDGGYTF	TGTGCCATCAGTTCTGGACAGGACGGCGGCTACACCTTC
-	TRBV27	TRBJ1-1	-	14	CASRERTPVSEAFF	TGTGCCAGCAGAGAGCGGACGCCAGTATCTGAAGCTTTCTTT
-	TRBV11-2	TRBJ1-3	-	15	CASSFGGVAGNTIYF	TGTGCCAGCAGCTTTGGAGGGGTAGCCGGAAACACCATATATTTT
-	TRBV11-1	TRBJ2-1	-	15	CASSLVSGGANEQFF	TGTGCCAGCAGCTTAGTATCTGGGGGCGCGAATGAGCAGTTCTTC
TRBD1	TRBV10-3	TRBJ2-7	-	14	CAIRPVGTGVEQYF	TGTGCCATCAGGCCTGTTGGGACAGGGGTCGAGCAGTACTTC
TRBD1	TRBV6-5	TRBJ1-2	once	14	CASSGDRSLGGYTF	TGTGCCAGCAGCGGGGACAGGTCCCTAGGTGGCTACACCTTC
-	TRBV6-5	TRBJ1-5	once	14	CASREGSSNQPQHF	TGTGCCAGCAGGGAGGGGTCTAGCAATCAGCCCCAGCATTTT
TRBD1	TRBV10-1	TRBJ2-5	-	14	CASSGTGYQETQYF	TGCGCCAGCAGCGGGACAGGGTACCAAGAGACCCAGTACTTC
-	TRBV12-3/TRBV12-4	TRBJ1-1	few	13	CASSRQVFREAFF	TGTGCCAGCAGTCGACAGGTCTTTCGGGAAGCTTTCTTT
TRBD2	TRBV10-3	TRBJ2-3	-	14	CATQAGGITDTQYF	TGTGCCACCCAAGCGGGGGGGATCACAGATACGCAGTATTTT
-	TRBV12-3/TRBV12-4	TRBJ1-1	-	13	CASSLTGNTEAFF	TGTGCCAGCAGTTTAACCGGGAACACTGAAGCTTTCTTT
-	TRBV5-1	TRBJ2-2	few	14	CASSLQQVAGELFF	TGCGCCAGCAGCCTACAACAGGTAGCCGGGGAGCTGTTTTTT
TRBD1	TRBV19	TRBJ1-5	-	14	CATRDRASNQPQHF	TGTGCCACCCGGGACAGGGCAAGCAATCAGCCCCAGCATTTT
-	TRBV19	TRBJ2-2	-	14	CASSISRGIHFPFF	TGTGCCAGTAGTATTAGCAGGGGCATTCATTTTCCGTTTTTT
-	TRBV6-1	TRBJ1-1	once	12	CASSETRLEAFF	TGTGCCAGCAGTGAAACCAGGCTTGAAGCTTTCTTT
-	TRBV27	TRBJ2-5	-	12	CASSLYPGTQYF	TGTGCCAGCAGTTTATACCCAGGGACCCAGTACTTC
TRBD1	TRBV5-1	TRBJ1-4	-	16	CASSLVPGTGDGGLFF	TGCGCCAGCAGCTTGGTTCCCGGGACAGGGGATGGGGGACTGTTTTTT
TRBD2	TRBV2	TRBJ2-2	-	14	CASRSGRNTGELFF	TGTGCCAGCAGGAGCGGGAGGAACACCGGGGAGCTGTTTTTT
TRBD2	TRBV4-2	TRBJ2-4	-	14	CASSQAGGKNIQYF	TGTGCCAGCAGCCAAGCGGGGGGGAAAAACATTCAGTACTTC
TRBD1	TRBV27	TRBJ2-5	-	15	CASSQAGTGVGAQYF	TGTGCCAGCAGTCAAGCCGGGACAGGGGTAGGAGCCCAGTACTTC
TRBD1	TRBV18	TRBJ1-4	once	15	CASSPDRAANEKLFF	TGTGCCAGCTCACCAGACAGGGCAGCTAATGAAAAACTGTTTTTT
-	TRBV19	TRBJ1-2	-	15	CASSINDLANYGYTF	TGTGCCAGTAGTATTAACGACCTAGCTAACTATGGCTACACCTTC
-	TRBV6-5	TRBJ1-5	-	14	CASRTRRGYQPQHF	TGTGCCAGCAGGACCCGGAGGGGTTATCAGCCCCAGCATTTT
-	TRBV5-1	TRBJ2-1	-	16	CASSQTGTPQTGEQFF	TGCGCCAGCAGCCAGACCGGGACTCCGCAGACGGGTGAGCAGTTCTTC
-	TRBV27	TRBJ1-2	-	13	CASSVAANYGYTF	TGTGCCAGCAGTGTGGCCGCTAACTATGGCTACACCTTC
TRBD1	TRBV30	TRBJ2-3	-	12	CAWGQGVGTQYF	TGTGCCTGGGGACAGGGGGTTGGCACGCAGTATTTT
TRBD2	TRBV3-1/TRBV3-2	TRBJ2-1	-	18	CASSQGLAGGLSYNEQFF	TGTGCCAGCAGCCAAGGACTAGCGGGGGGGCTCTCCTACAATGAGCAGTTCTTC
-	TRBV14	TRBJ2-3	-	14	CASSVGEGTDTQYF	TGTGCCAGCAGCGTGGGAGAAGGCACAGATACGCAGTATTTT
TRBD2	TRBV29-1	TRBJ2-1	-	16	CSVEPPWRLAGNEQFF	TGCAGCGTTGAACCTCCCTGGAGACTAGCGGGGAATGAGCAGTTCTTC
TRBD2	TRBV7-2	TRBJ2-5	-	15	CASSLGGGSRETQYF	TGTGCCAGCAGCTTAGGGGGCGGGAGTAGGGAGACCCAGTACTTC
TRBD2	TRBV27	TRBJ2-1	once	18	CASSLSRVAGGPYNEQFF	TGTGCCAGCAGTTTATCGAGGGTAGCGGGAGGACCCTACAATGAGCAGTTCTTC
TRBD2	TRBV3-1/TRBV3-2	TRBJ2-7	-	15	CASSGGLDPSYEQYF	TGTGCCAGCAGCGGGGGACTAGACCCTTCCTACGAGCAGTACTTC
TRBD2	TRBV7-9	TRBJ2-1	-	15	CASSSGTSGNYEQFF	TGTGCCAGCAGCTCTGGGACTAGCGGGAACTATGAGCAGTTCTTC
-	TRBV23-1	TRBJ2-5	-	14	CASSQFTDQETQYF	TGCGCCAGCAGTCAATTTACAGACCAAGAGACCCAGTACTTC
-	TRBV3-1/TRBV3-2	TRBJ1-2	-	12	CASSLPDYGYTF	TGTGCCAGCAGCCTACCGGACTATGGCTACACCTTC
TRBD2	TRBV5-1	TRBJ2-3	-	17	CASSSGLAGRHTDTQYF	TGCGCCAGCAGCTCTGGACTAGCGGGGAGGCACACAGATACGCAGTATTTT
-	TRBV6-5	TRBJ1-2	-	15	CASSYPDGLNYGYTF	TGTGCCAGCAGTTACCCAGACGGACTTAACTATGGCTACACCTTC
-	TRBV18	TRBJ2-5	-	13	CASSSLGGETQYF	TGTGCCAGCTCAAGCCTAGGGGGTGAGACCCAGTACTTC